The TCR beta chain under discussion was sequenced for a study of blood T cell repertoires in COVID-19. The overall study: From T cells, B-cell-depleted T cells, or PBMCs came the material, which was cDNA or gDNA.

As originally analysed: Reference gene primer amplification gave nucleated cell count estimates. The protocol was immunoSEQ multiplex PCR, while the TCRdb copy is restricted to in-frame clones and leaves out a portion. The DNA gave D and trimming, while V, J and clone size come from that table. The table has more than 55,000 clones, around 79% seen once; the top ten hold 32%. V shed 8 bases and J shed 8 bases, with 10 bases lying between them. The CDR3 is 12 amino acids. The sample consisted of peripheral blood. The chain carries TRBV12-3 or TRBV12-4 and TRBJ1-6; maybe TRBD1 (5 bases). This clonotype was obtained from a human donor in a cohort sampled during active COVID-19. CDR3 nucleotides: TGTGCCAGCGGACAAAACGATTCACCCCTCCACTTT. Its translation: CASGQNDSPLHF.